The rows below give T cell receptor beta chains drawn from one sample of a study of beta chain features in type 1 diabetes. The table came from immunoSEQ multiplex PCR; TCRdb's copy has only in-frame clones and leaves some out. The data hold 850,000 to 900,000 clones, with roughly 15% observed a single time. The sample taken for sequencing was naive CD4+ T cells from blood. Source of these receptors: a young woman in good health. Each CDR3 is given with its conserved first and last residue. The order of the fields is D gene, J gene, V gene, clone size, CDR3 protein, CDR3 DNA. The D gene is left open where the match is weak. A row's size may be missing; if present it is once, few, many or a size class.

D: TRBD2; J: TRBJ2-5; V: TRBV9; size: .; CDR3: CASSVSGRFRETQYF; DNA: TGTGCCAGCAGCGTCAGCGGGAGATTTAGGGAGACCCAGTACTTC
D: .; J: TRBJ1-2; V: TRBV2; size: few; CDR3: CASSEEVRSNYGYTF; DNA: TGTGCCAGCAGTGAAGAAGTCAGGAGTAACTATGGCTACACCTTC
D: .; J: TRBJ2-6; V: TRBV27; size: .; CDR3: CASSSKSSGANVLTF; DNA: TGTGCCAGCAGTTCGAAGAGCTCTGGGGCCAACGTCCTGACTTTC
D: .; J: TRBJ2-7; V: TRBV4-2; size: .; CDR3: CASSQDVTGNEQYF; DNA: TGTGCCAGCAGCCAAGACGTAACAGGGAACGAGCAGTACTTC
D: TRBD2; J: TRBJ2-1; V: TRBV13; size: few; CDR3: CASSQGTSASNEQFF; DNA: TGTGCCAGCAGCCAGGGGACTAGCGCCTCCAATGAGCAGTTCTTC
D: TRBD2; J: TRBJ2-1; V: TRBV19; size: few; CDR3: CASSVVSGVGHEQFF; DNA: TGTGCCAGTAGTGTAGTTAGCGGGGTGGGGCATGAGCAGTTCTTC
D: .; J: TRBJ1-3; V: TRBV4-3; size: .; CDR3: CASSQDGGAGNTIYF; DNA: TGCGCCAGCAGCCAAGATGGGGGAGCCGGAAACACCATATATTTT
D: .; J: TRBJ2-3; V: TRBV7-2; size: .; CDR3: CASSFDRDSVSTQYF; DNA: TGTGCCAGCAGCTTCGACAGAGATAGCGTCAGTACGCAGTATTTT
D: TRBD2; J: TRBJ2-1; V: TRBV18; size: .; CDR3: CASSPGGRGNEQFF; DNA: TGTGCCAGCTCACCGGGCGGGAGAGGCAATGAGCAGTTCTTC
D: .; J: TRBJ1-5; V: TRBV7-2; size: few; CDR3: CASSLGWGNQPQHF; DNA: TGTGCCAGCAGCTTAGGCTGGGGCAATCAGCCCCAGCATTTT
D: .; J: TRBJ2-3; V: TRBV11-3; size: .; CDR3: CASSRSWDTQYF; DNA: TGTGCCAGCAGCCGAAGTTGGGATACGCAGTATTTT
D: TRBD1; J: TRBJ2-7; V: TRBV18; size: .; CDR3: CASSPGTDRGLEQYF; DNA: TGTGCCAGCTCACCAGGGACGGACAGGGGGCTTGAGCAGTACTTC
D: TRBD1; J: TRBJ2-5; V: TRBV9; size: .; CDR3: CASSVQDREVETQYF; DNA: TGTGCCAGCAGCGTCCAGGACAGGGAGGTAGAGACCCAGTACTTC
D: .; J: TRBJ1-3; V: TRBV7-2; size: few; CDR3: CASSLQSSGNTIYF; DNA: TGTGCCAGCAGCTTACAAAGCTCTGGAAACACCATATATTTT
D: TRBD1; J: TRBJ1-4; V: TRBV7-2; size: few; CDR3: CASRATGGGWEKLFF; DNA: TGTGCCAGCAGAGCTACAGGGGGCGGATGGGAAAAACTGTTTTTT
D: .; J: TRBJ2-1; V: TRBV5-1; size: .; CDR3: CASSFSLPGAAEQFF; DNA: TGCGCCAGCAGCTTCTCCCTCCCAGGGGCCGCTGAGCAGTTCTTC
D: .; J: TRBJ2-7; V: TRBV5-1; size: .; CDR3: CASSASSGYEQYF; DNA: TGCGCCAGCAGCGCGAGCTCGGGCTACGAGCAGTACTTC